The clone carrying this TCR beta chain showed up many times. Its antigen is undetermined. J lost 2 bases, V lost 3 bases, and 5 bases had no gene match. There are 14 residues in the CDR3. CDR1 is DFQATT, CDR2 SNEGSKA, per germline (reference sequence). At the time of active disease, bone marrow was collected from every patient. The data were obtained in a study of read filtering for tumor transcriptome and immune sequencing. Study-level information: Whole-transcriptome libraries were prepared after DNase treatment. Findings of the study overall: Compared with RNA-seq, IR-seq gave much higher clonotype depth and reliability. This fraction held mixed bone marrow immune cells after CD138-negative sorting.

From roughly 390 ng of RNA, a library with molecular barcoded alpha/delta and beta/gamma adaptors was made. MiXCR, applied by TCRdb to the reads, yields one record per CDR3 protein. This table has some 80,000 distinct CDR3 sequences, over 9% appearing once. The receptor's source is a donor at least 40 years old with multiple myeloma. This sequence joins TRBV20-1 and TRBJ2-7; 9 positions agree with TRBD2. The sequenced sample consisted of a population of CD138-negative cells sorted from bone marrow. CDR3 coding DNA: TGCAGTGCTAGTAGGACTAGCGAGGCCTACGAGCAGTACTTC. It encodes CSASRTSEAYEQYF.